One sample yielded the 15 T cell receptor beta chains listed below, sequenced in a study of T cell responses to AZD1222 COVID-19 vaccine. Using immunoSEQ multiplex PCR, the repertoire was profiled, and TCRdb retains in-frame clones only, with some absent. The sample holds some 150,000 clones, around 84% seen once. The input for sequencing was peripheral blood, taken 28 days after the second AZD1222 dose. Receptors originate from an adult who received the AZD1222 COVID-19 vaccine.

This sequence joins TRBV15 and TRBJ1-3; 10 bases map to TRBD1. The CDR3 runs to 17 residues. V was clipped by 1 base and J by 4 bases; unmatched bases: 7. Germline CDR1 is LNHNV and CDR2 is YYDKDF (reference sequence). CDR3: CATSRGRQGADGNTIYF. DNA of the CDR3: TGTGCCACCAGCAGAGGCCGACAGGGGGCGGACGGAAACACCATATATTTT.

The chain is built from TRBV2 and TRBJ1-6; weak D call: TRBD1 (5 bases). The CDR3 contains 13 residues. Trimming stripped 6 bases from V and 10 bases from J, with 13 bases between. Germline assignment: CDR1 SNHLY and CDR2 FYNNEI. In nucleotides, the CDR3 is TGTGCCAGCAGGGGGGAAGGAGGATCACCCCTCCACTTT. Protein product: CASRGEGGSPLHF.

V usage is TRBV2 and J usage is TRBJ1-5, with 7 nucleotides matching TRBD1. Germline V gives CDR1 SNHLY, CDR2 FYNNEI. CDR3 length: 15 residues. The ends lost 5 bases at V and 0 bases at J; junction bases unmatched: 4. The CDR3 here is CASSSQGNSNQPQHF. The CDR3, as DNA: TGTGCCAGCAGTTCACAGGGGAATAGCAATCAGCCCCAGCATTTT.

V gene TRBV6-5 combines with J gene TRBJ2-3, with a weak D call TRBD2 (5 bases). The V and J ends lost 0 bases and 4 bases respectively, with 11 bases between them. Per germline, CDR1 MNHEY and CDR2 SVGAGI. CDR3 length equals 15 residues. CDR3 loop: CASSYSGLAADTQYF. The CDR3 nucleotides read TGTGCCAGCAGTTACTCGGGTCTAGCAGCAGATACGCAGTATTTT.

J is TRBJ1-4 and V is TRBV6-5; maybe TRBD1 (6 bases). The CDR3 totals 13 residues. The V end lost 6 bases, the J end lost 7 bases, and 12 bases lay between the germline ends. CDR1 is MNHEY, CDR2 SVGAGI, per germline. The CDR3 DNA reads TGTGCCAGCAGGGGGCAGGGGAGTGAAAAACTGTTTTTT. Translating gives CASRGQGSEKLFF.

The gene calls are TRBV30 and TRBJ2-1, with TRBD1 matching over 7 bases. V trimming: 6 bases; J trimming: 4 bases; junction bases outside the gene matches: 6. This CDR3 region has 13 residues. The germline gives CDR1 GTSNPN, CDR2 SVGIG (reference sequence). The DNA of the CDR3 is TGTGCCTGCCGGGACAGACTATACAATGAGCAGTTCTTC. This codes for CACRDRLYNEQFF.

J is TRBJ2-1 and V is TRBV28; D may correspond to TRBD1 or TRBD2 (6 bases each). The CDR3 totals 11 residues. Trimming pared 10 bases from V and 15 bases from J, leaving 19 bases between. The germline CDR1 and CDR2 sequences are MDHEN and SYDVKM. The CDR3 nucleotides are TGTGCCACTGGGTGGTTTCGGGGGCCGTTCTTC. Amino acids: CATGWFRGPFF.

This clone was seen a handful of times. This CDR3 is CASSLAVANGYTF. CDR3 nucleotides: TGCGCCAGCAGCTTGGCCGTTGCTAATGGCTACACCTTC. The chain is built from TRBV5-1 and TRBJ1-2, with D unresolved. Germline CDR1 and CDR2: SGHRS and YFSETQ. Deletions cut 0 bases from V and 6 bases from J, with 9 bases between. This CDR3 has 13 residues.

This chain joins TRBV4-1 and TRBJ1-1; the D is unclear. Germline loops: CDR1 MGHRA, CDR2 YSYEKL. With 0 bases removed from V and 2 bases from J, the gap between germline ends came to 10 bases. The CDR3 sequence is 15 residues long. The chain's CDR3 is CASSQEQALNTEAFF. The DNA for the CDR3 is TGCGCCAGCAGCCAAGAGCAGGCTCTCAACACTGAAGCTTTCTTT.

The rearrangement uses TRBV6-1 and TRBJ1-2, with 8 bases identical to TRBD1. The CDR3 runs 16 residues. The germline V gene encodes CDR1 MNHNS and CDR2 SASEGT. V trimming: 2 bases; J trimming: 7 bases; junction bases outside the gene matches: 12. The CDR3 DNA follows: TGTGCCAGCAGTGAACGGACAGGGAGATATAACGGTGGCTACACCTTC. Its translation is CASSERTGRYNGGYTF.

The V and J genes are TRBV28 and TRBJ1-1, with unresolved D. The CDR3 contains 12 residues. CDR1 and CDR2 from the germline V gene are MDHEN and SYDVKM. The germline V and J ends were trimmed by 4 bases and 6 bases, with 9 bases remaining between them. The CDR3 sequence is CASSSPPSEAFF. CDR3 nucleotide sequence: TGTGCCAGCAGTTCCCCCCCCTCTGAAGCTTTCTTT.

The chain employs TRBV4-1 and TRBJ1-3, with D hard to call. The germline CDR1 and CDR2 sequences are MGHRA and YSYEKL. CDR3 length: 15 residues. V lost 0 bases and J 1 base, leaving 7 bases between the germline ends. The CDR3 loop is CASSQDVVSGNTIYF. The CDR3 DNA is TGCGCCAGCAGCCAAGATGTTGTTTCTGGAAACACCATATATTTT.

J is TRBJ2-7 and V is TRBV25-1; D not resolved. Trimming shortened V by 8 bases and J by 7 bases, and 9 bases separated the two germline ends. Germline-derived CDR1 and CDR2 are MGHDK and SYGVNS. This CDR3 has 10 residues. The CDR3 is CASELGEQYF. In DNA, the CDR3 is TGTGCCAGCGAACTGGGGGAGCAGTACTTC.

The chain is built from TRBV12-3 or TRBV12-4 and TRBJ1-2; no clear D gene. The CDR3 consists of 13 residues. V lost 6 bases and J 0 bases, leaving 8 bases between the germline ends. The CDR3 DNA reads as TGTGCCAGCAGGCCACTTACTAACTATGGCTACACCTTC. It translates to CASRPLTNYGYTF.

This sequence joins TRBV11-3 and TRBJ2-7; D call uncertain. Germline V lookup: CDR1 SGHNT, CDR2 YENEEA. The CDR3 has 14 amino acids. Trimming pared 0 bases from V and 0 bases from J, leaving 6 bases between. In DNA form, the CDR3 reads TGTGCCAGCAGCTTAGATGGCAGCTCCTACGAGCAGTACTTC. Its protein is CASSLDGSSYEQYF.